These T cell receptor beta chains were read from a single sample in a study of Ad26.COV2.S vaccination and SARS-CoV-2 variants. Profiled with immunoSEQ multiplex PCR; TCRdb holds only in-frame clones, not every one. The sample lists roughly 330,000 clones, roughly nine tenths occurring once. Material: peripheral blood, obtained in a trial of Ad26.COV2.S vaccine versus placebo. The receptors shown here come from a person between 18 and 60 years old who received the Ad26.COV2.S COVID-19 vaccine or a placebo. CDR3s include the opening cysteine and the closing phenylalanine or tryptophan. The order of the fields is clone size, CDR3 length, J gene, V gene, D gene, CDR3 protein, CDR3 DNA. A D gene is named only where the DNA matches it firmly. The size field is filled for only some rows; it gives once, few, many or a size class.

abundance: -
len: 16
j_gene: TRBJ1-2
v_gene: TRBV13
d_gene: -
CDR3aa: CASSLRMTGGQNGYTF
CDR3nt: TGTGCCAGCAGCTTAAGAATGACCGGTGGACAAAATGGCTACACCTTC

abundance: -
len: 15
j_gene: TRBJ1-1
v_gene: TRBV10-3
d_gene: -
CDR3aa: CAIRGDLGTNTEAFF
CDR3nt: TGTGCCATCAGGGGGGATCTCGGGACAAACACTGAAGCTTTCTTT

abundance: -
len: 15
j_gene: TRBJ2-3
v_gene: TRBV19
d_gene: TRBD2
CDR3aa: CASSTPAGGEAERYF
CDR3nt: TGTGCCAGTAGTACCCCAGCGGGGGGGGAGGCAGAGCGGTATTTT

abundance: -
len: 12
j_gene: TRBJ1-1
v_gene: TRBV12-3/TRBV12-4
d_gene: -
CDR3aa: CASSFQNTEAFF
CDR3nt: TGTGCCAGCAGTTTCCAGAACACTGAAGCTTTCTTT

abundance: -
len: 16
j_gene: TRBJ2-1
v_gene: TRBV7-9
d_gene: TRBD2
CDR3aa: CASSSGLAGVVDEQFF
CDR3nt: TGTGCCAGCAGCTCGGGACTAGCGGGAGTAGTCGATGAGCAGTTCTTC

abundance: -
len: 16
j_gene: TRBJ1-4
v_gene: TRBV14
d_gene: TRBD1
CDR3aa: CASSPNLGDSDEKLFF
CDR3nt: TGTGCCAGCAGCCCAAACCTGGGGGACAGTGATGAAAAACTGTTTTTT

abundance: -
len: 16
j_gene: TRBJ1-2
v_gene: TRBV19
d_gene: TRBD1
CDR3aa: CASSTWTGESNYGYTF
CDR3nt: TGTGCCAGTAGTACGTGGACAGGGGAAAGTAACTATGGCTACACCTTC

abundance: once
len: 15
j_gene: TRBJ1-2
v_gene: TRBV18
d_gene: TRBD1
CDR3aa: CASSATGTRNYGYTF
CDR3nt: TGTGCCAGCAGCGCGACAGGGACGAGGAACTATGGCTACACCTTC

abundance: once
len: 14
j_gene: TRBJ1-6
v_gene: TRBV6-6
d_gene: -
CDR3aa: CASSYGQGNSPLHF
CDR3nt: TGTGCCAGCAGTTACGGGCAGGGGAATTCACCCCTCCACTTT

abundance: -
len: 13
j_gene: TRBJ1-1
v_gene: TRBV5-6
d_gene: -
CDR3aa: CASSSGVPTEAFF
CDR3nt: TGTGCCAGCAGCTCAGGGGTGCCCACTGAAGCTTTCTTT

abundance: -
len: 17
j_gene: TRBJ2-3
v_gene: TRBV10-3
d_gene: TRBD2
CDR3aa: CAISESGTSGSTDTQYF
CDR3nt: TGTGCCATCAGTGAATCCGGGACTAGCGGCTCCACAGATACGCAGTATTTT

abundance: -
len: 17
j_gene: TRBJ2-3
v_gene: TRBV11-3
d_gene: TRBD2
CDR3aa: CASSSTPGSGYTDTQYF
CDR3nt: TGTGCCAGCAGCTCAACCCCGGGTAGCGGGTACACAGATACGCAGTATTTT

abundance: -
len: 12
j_gene: TRBJ2-7
v_gene: TRBV3-1/TRBV3-2
d_gene: TRBD1
CDR3aa: CASSLGGHEQYF
CDR3nt: TGTGCCAGCAGCTTAGGGGGCCACGAGCAGTACTTC

abundance: -
len: 15
j_gene: TRBJ1-1
v_gene: TRBV6-2/TRBV6-3
d_gene: -
CDR3aa: CASSYPPTGTTEAFF
CDR3nt: TGTGCCAGCAGTTACCCTCCTACAGGGACCACTGAAGCTTTCTTT

abundance: -
len: 16
j_gene: TRBJ2-1
v_gene: TRBV18
d_gene: -
CDR3aa: CASSRTRQSLDNEQFF
CDR3nt: TGTGCCAGCTCTCGCACCCGACAGTCCCTGGACAATGAGCAGTTCTTC

abundance: -
len: 15
j_gene: TRBJ1-1
v_gene: TRBV18
d_gene: -
CDR3aa: CASSPRLGFLTEAFF
CDR3nt: TGTGCCAGCTCACCACGATTGGGGTTCCTCACTGAAGCTTTCTTT

abundance: -
len: 16
j_gene: TRBJ2-1
v_gene: TRBV5-6
d_gene: TRBD2
CDR3aa: CASSLGTSGSYNEQFF
CDR3nt: TGTGCCAGCAGCTTGGGGACTAGCGGCTCCTACAATGAGCAGTTCTTC

abundance: once
len: 15
j_gene: TRBJ2-2
v_gene: TRBV7-2
d_gene: -
CDR3aa: CASSFRQVLTGELFF
CDR3nt: TGTGCCAGCAGCTTTCGACAGGTCCTGACCGGGGAGCTGTTTTTT

abundance: -
len: 13
j_gene: TRBJ1-2
v_gene: TRBV6-6
d_gene: -
CDR3aa: CASSASKGRGYTF
CDR3nt: TGTGCCAGCTCGGCCAGTAAGGGCCGAGGCTACACCTTC

abundance: -
len: 18
j_gene: TRBJ2-3
v_gene: TRBV7-9
d_gene: -
CDR3aa: CASSLGRGSGDNTDTQYF
CDR3nt: TGTGCCAGCAGCTTAGGAAGGGGTTCTGGCGACAACACAGATACGCAGTATTTT

abundance: -
len: 13
j_gene: TRBJ1-2
v_gene: TRBV29-1
d_gene: -
CDR3aa: CSVVVGDGYGYTF
CDR3nt: TGCAGCGTTGTAGTGGGAGACGGCTATGGCTACACCTTC

abundance: -
len: 16
j_gene: TRBJ2-1
v_gene: TRBV19
d_gene: TRBD2
CDR3aa: CASSLHGLAGENEQFF
CDR3nt: TGTGCCAGTAGTCTCCACGGACTAGCGGGAGAGAATGAGCAGTTCTTC

abundance: -
len: 16
j_gene: TRBJ2-1
v_gene: TRBV7-6
d_gene: TRBD2
CDR3aa: CASSFGLAGGLIEQFF
CDR3nt: TGTGCCAGCAGCTTCGGACTAGCGGGGGGGCTGATTGAGCAGTTCTTC

abundance: -
len: 17
j_gene: TRBJ2-2
v_gene: TRBV7-8
d_gene: -
CDR3aa: CASSLKIGGTVAGELFF
CDR3nt: TGTGCCAGCAGCTTAAAGATAGGGGGTACGGTGGCCGGGGAGCTGTTTTTT